These 7 T cell receptor beta chains came from one sample sequenced in a study of PD-1 blockade in classical Hodgkin lymphoma. With no exception, relapse followed autologous stem cell transplantation in all patients, and brentuximab vedotin exposure varied. Here immunoSEQ multiplex PCR was the method, and the copy in TCRdb shows in-frame clones only, minus some. Of about 98,000 clones listed, 80% to 90% are singletons. This sample comprised peripheral blood mononuclear cells (PBMCs), obtained before the second cycle of nivolumab. The receptors here all came from a human donor with classical Hodgkin lymphoma.

The chain couples TRBV29-1 to TRBJ1-2, with 7 bases aligning to TRBD1. The CDR3 spans 12 residues. The junction had 6 bases not matched to a gene; V was cut back by 3 bases and J by 8 bases. Looked up from germline, CDR1 is SQVTM and CDR2 is ANQGSEA. The DNA of the CDR3 is TGCAGCGTTGACATACAGGGGAACGGCTACACCTTC. The encoded protein is CSVDIQGNGYTF.

Of note for this clone: Additional DNA sequences in this sample encode the identical CDR3. V gene TRBV7-6 combines with J gene TRBJ2-1; no clear D. The ends were cut back, 3 bases at V and 1 base at J, with 4 bases in the middle. The CDR3 is made up of 13 amino acids. Germline V lookup: CDR1 SGHVS, CDR2 FNYEAQ. The CDR3 reads CASSLGSYNEQFF. CDR3 DNA: TGTGCCAGCAGCTTGGGGTCCTACAATGAGCAGTTCTTC.

This chain connects TRBV4-1 to TRBJ2-3; a possible D gene is TRBD1 (5 bases). Trimming took off 4 bases at V and 0 bases at J, with 11 bases between the two ends. This CDR3 is built from 15 residues. Germline assignment: CDR1 MGHRA and CDR2 YSYEKL. CDR3 protein: CASSLDRKSTDTQYF. The CDR3, as DNA: TGCGCCAGCAGCCTCGACAGAAAGAGCACAGATACGCAGTATTTT.

V gene TRBV6-6 combines with J gene TRBJ2-7; 12 positions match TRBD2. The CDR3 loop spans 13 amino acids. After removal of 7 bases from V and 5 bases from J, the junction contained 3 bases not matched to a gene. Germline CDR1 is MNHNY and CDR2 is SVGAGI (reference sequence). This chain's CDR3 is CASISSGRDEQYF. The CDR3 region has the DNA TGTGCCAGCATTTCTAGCGGGAGGGACGAGCAGTACTTC.

The CDR3 DNA follows: TGTGCCAGTAGTATAGGAGTGAGCACAGATACGCAGTATTTT. Residues: CASSIGVSTDTQYF. The chain uses TRBV19 and TRBJ2-3; no definite D call. The CDR3 sequence is 14 residues long. V lost 1 base to trimming and J lost 0 bases, with 5 bases between them. Germline CDR1 and CDR2: LNHDA and SQIVND (reference sequence).

The chain couples TRBV18 to TRBJ1-2; D may be TRBD1 (5 bases). The V end was cut by 8 bases, the J end by 6 bases, with 16 bases between. The CDR3 totals 13 residues. Germline CDR1 reads KGHSH; CDR2 reads LQKENI. The CDR3 DNA sequence: TGTGCCAGCCGCGACTCACAGGTTGATGGCTACACCTTC. Translating it yields CASRDSQVDGYTF.

A single count supports this clone. J is TRBJ2-4 and V is TRBV7-8; D perhaps matches TRBD1 (6 bases). Between the trimmed V and J ends, which lost 4 bases and 1 base, there was a span of 11 bases. CDR3 length equals 15 residues. Germline CDR1 SGHVS, CDR2 FQNEAQ. CDR3 nucleotides: TGTGCCAGCAGCTCAGGAACAGGGGCCAAAAACATTCAGTACTTC. This encodes CASSSGTGAKNIQYF.